These 5 T cell receptor beta chains were all obtained from the same sample, sequenced in a study of CD8+ T cells in alopecia areata (dated by TCRdb to between 2017 and 2018). The protocol used for the library was the immunoSEQ multiplex PCR assay. RNA was extracted from all samples and reverse transcribed into cDNA as template for TCR sequencing. This is the immuneACCESS table as TCRdb keeps it, with only in-frame sequences that have V and J called. A part of the clones is gone; compared with another copy, unresolved V genes explain less than half, and the rest is unexplained. The sample includes under 300,000 clones, with around 64% observed a single time. The biggest ten clones account for around 0.92% of the sample. The treatment or condition label, read with the paper, signifies: oral pan-JAK inhibitor, 5-10 mg twice daily. Sequencing used CD4+ T cells sorted from blood, obtained around week 52, from a patient treated with tofacitinib. These receptors came from a human donor with alopecia areata.

This clone was observed a few times. The chain employs TRBV27 and TRBJ2-7; possible D gene TRBD2, 5 bases. Germline V gene data show CDR1 as MNHEY and CDR2 as SMNVEV (reference sequence). The length of the CDR3 is 12 residues. With 5 bases removed from V and 4 bases from J, the gap between germline ends came to 9 bases. The CDR3 protein is CASSPPGYEQYF. The CDR3 region has the DNA TGTGCCAGCAGTCCCCCGGGGTACGAGCAGTACTTC.

The CDR3 here is CASSPGRGYNSPLHF. For the CDR3, the DNA is TGTGCCAGCAGCCCGGGCAGGGGGTATAATTCACCCCTCCACTTT. J is TRBJ1-6 and V is TRBV7-8; TRBD1 agrees at 7 bases. This CDR3 comprises 15 residues. V lost 5 bases to trimming and J lost 4 bases; unmatched junction nucleotides: 5. CDR1 SGHVS and CDR2 FQNEAQ come from the germline V gene.

The chain couples TRBV7-2 to TRBJ2-7; D is possibly TRBD1 or TRBD2 (5 bases each). CDR3 length: 11 residues. Germline V lookup: CDR1 SGHTA, CDR2 FQGNSA. V dropped 2 bases and J dropped 12 bases, with 11 bases sitting between them. The CDR3 is CASSLNGASYF. CDR3 nucleotide sequence: TGTGCCAGCAGCTTAAACGGGGCCTCGTACTTC.

This clone was recorded a few times. This chain links TRBV5-4 with TRBJ2-3; D gene unclear. This CDR3 region has 11 residues. From germline, CDR1 is SGHNT and CDR2 YYREEE (reference sequence). Trimming removed 2 bases from V and 4 bases from J, with 2 bases in between. The DNA for the CDR3 is TGTGCCAGCAGCTTTGCAGATACGCAGTATTTT. Translated, it gives CASSFADTQYF.

The chain employs TRBV6-5 and TRBJ2-7; weak D call: TRBD1 (6 bases). The V and J ends lost 6 bases and 2 bases respectively, with 14 bases between them. Germline CDR1 is MNHEY and CDR2 is SVGAGI. The CDR3 is made up of 14 amino acids. CDR3 residues: CASSRTVQAYEQYF. The DNA for the CDR3 is TGTGCCAGCAGCAGGACAGTTCAGGCCTACGAGCAGTACTTC.